One and the same sample provided the 30 T cell receptor beta chains below, sequenced in a study of cytomegalovirus exposure and HLA in healthy donors. The primer mix had 60 Vbeta and 13 Jbeta primers. Produced via immunoSEQ multiplex PCR; TCRdb's table is partial and in-frame only. Of approximately 130,000 clones in the sample, over 65% were seen once. Sequenced material: PBMCs. All receptors derive from a man in his forties or fifties in good health and CMV-seronegative.

The CDR3 spells CASTATGGLEQYF. In DNA, the CDR3 is TGTGCCAGCACCGCGACAGGGGGGCTCGAGCAGTACTTC. This rearrangement joins TRBV6-5 to TRBJ2-7, with 9 bases fitting TRBD1. V gave up 7 bases and J gave up 6 bases; unmatched junction bases: 7. This CDR3 has 13 residues. The germline V gene encodes CDR1 MNHEY and CDR2 SVGAGI.

Of note for this clone: The junction departs from germline at one end; a sequencing error may be responsible. The CDR3 DNA sequence: TGTGCCAGCACTTACTACGGTATCTCGGGGGAGCAGTACTTC. Its protein is CASTYYGISGEQYF. The J gene is TRBJ2-5, the V gene TRBV6-6; perhaps TRBD2 as D (6 bases). There are 14 residues in the CDR3. CDR1 is MNHNY, CDR2 SVGAGI, per germline (reference sequence).

The chain joins TRBV28 to TRBJ1-6; 8 bases are shared with TRBD1. The V gene's germline CDR1 is MDHEN and CDR2 SYDVKM. This CDR3 is 17 amino acids long. The V segment lost 10 bases and the J segment 0 bases; nucleotides outside the gene matches: 11. The CDR3 protein is CATLEDRESSYNSPLHF. CDR3 nucleotide sequence: TGTGCCACCTTAGAGGACAGGGAGAGCTCCTATAATTCACCCCTCCACTTT. Full variable domain (missing parts from reference TRBV28 and TRBJ1-6): DVKVTQSSRYLVKRTGEKVFLECVQDMDHENMFWYRQDPGLGLRLIYFSYDVKMKEKGDIPEGYSVSREKKERFSLILESASTNQTSMYLCATLEDRESSYNSPLHFGNGTRLTVT.

This chain links TRBV5-6 with TRBJ1-3, with 7 positions matching TRBD1. V was clipped by 0 bases and J by 4 bases; unmatched bases: 7. The CDR3 is 16 amino acids. Germline V gives CDR1 SGHDT, CDR2 YYEEEE. The CDR3 coding sequence is TGTGCCAGCAGCTTGGACGACAGGGCTATCGGAAACACCATATATTTT. It translates to CASSLDDRAIGNTIYF.

The chain is built from TRBV19 and TRBJ2-2; a weak D match, TRBD1 (5 bases). This CDR3 has 14 residues. V lost 3 bases, J lost 3 bases, and 8 bases lay in between. Germline CDR1 and CDR2: LNHDA and SQIVND (reference sequence). CDR3 sequence: CASSILRDTGELFF. The CDR3 DNA is TGTGCCAGTAGTATCCTCAGGGACACCGGGGAGCTGTTTTTT.

This chain joins TRBV28 and TRBJ2-7, with D tentatively TRBD2 (6 bases). With 6 bases removed from V and 5 bases from J, the gap between germline ends came to 20 bases. The CDR3 totals 15 residues. The V gene's germline CDR1 is MDHEN and CDR2 SYDVKM. This CDR3 reads CASSGPLEGFHEQYF. The CDR3 coding sequence is TGTGCCAGCAGCGGACCCTTGGAGGGCTTCCACGAGCAGTACTTC.

The J gene is TRBJ2-7, the V gene TRBV6-5; TRBD1 is a possible D gene (6 bases). This CDR3 spans 13 amino acids. CDR1 is MNHEY, CDR2 SVGAGI, per germline. V lost 5 bases and J 6 bases, leaving 14 bases between the germline ends. CDR3 protein: CASSPGTLGEQYF. CDR3 in DNA: TGTGCCAGCAGTCCCGGGACATTAGGCGAGCAGTACTTC.

The V gene is TRBV7-9, the J gene TRBJ2-5, with 9 bases identical to TRBD1. With V trimmed by 4 bases and J by 5 bases, 5 bases remained unmatched. The CDR3 spans 14 residues. Germline V lookup: CDR1 SEHNR, CDR2 FQNEAQ (reference sequence). The CDR3 loop is CASSSDRGAETQYF. The CDR3 region has the DNA TGTGCCAGCAGCTCGGACAGGGGCGCGGAGACCCAGTACTTC. The complete variable domain, with remaining parts taken from reference TRBV7-9 and TRBJ2-5, reads DTGVSQNPRHKITKRGQNVTFRCDPISEHNRLYWYRQTLGQGPEFLTYFQNEAQLEKSRLLSDRFSAERPKGSFSTLEIQRTEQGDSAMYLCASSSDRGAETQYFGPGTRLLVL.

The rearrangement joins TRBV7-6 to TRBJ2-7; D call uncertain. Trimming cost V 0 bases and J 2 bases, with 11 bases left between them. Germline lookup yields CDR1 SGHVS and CDR2 FNYEAQ. The CDR3 loop spans 15 amino acids. Here the CDR3 reads CASSLAPSAPYEQYF. DNA of the CDR3: TGTGCCAGCAGCTTAGCTCCTAGTGCTCCCTACGAGCAGTACTTC.

The V gene is TRBV7-2, the J gene TRBJ1-5, with D unclear. Germline-derived CDR1 and CDR2 are SGHTA and FQGNSA. V was cut by 0 bases and J by 0 bases, with 6 bases left in between. This CDR3 has 15 amino acids. The CDR3 reads CASSLASNSNQPQHF. Written as DNA, the CDR3 is TGTGCCAGCAGCTTAGCCAGTAATAGCAATCAGCCCCAGCATTTT.

J is TRBJ1-2 and V is TRBV2, with unresolved D. The germline gives CDR1 SNHLY, CDR2 FYNNEI. Between the trimmed V and J ends, which lost 10 bases and 5 bases, there was a span of 17 bases. This CDR3 region has 13 residues. DNA for the CDR3: TGTGCCATCGCGGTAGGGAGAGCTTATGGCTACACCTTC. Protein product: CAIAVGRAYGYTF.

The CDR3 sequence is CASGLEPGATDTQYF. CDR3 nucleotide sequence: TGTGCTAGTGGTTTGGAGCCGGGAGCTACGGATACGCAGTATTTT. This chain uses TRBV12-5 with TRBJ2-3; D is possibly TRBD2 (6 bases). The CDR3 length is 15 residues. Trimming cost V 1 base and J 6 bases, with 14 bases left between them. The germline V gene encodes CDR1 LGHNT and CDR2 FRNRAP. Variable domain in full (rest from reference TRBV12-5 and TRBJ2-3): DARVTQTPRHKVTEMGQEVTMRCQPILGHNTVFWYRQTMMQGLELLAYFRNRAPLDDSGMPKDRFSAEMPDATLATLKIQPSEPRDSAVYFCASGLEPGATDTQYFGPGTRLTVL.

The chain recombines TRBV19 with TRBJ1-5; perhaps TRBD1 as D (6 bases). Germline V gene lookup returns CDR1 LNHDA and CDR2 SQIVND (reference sequence). The ends were cut back, 2 bases at V and 1 base at J, with 12 bases in the middle. This CDR3 spans 16 amino acids. CDR3 in amino acids: CASSITGLNSNQPQHF. DNA of the CDR3: TGTGCCAGTAGTATAACAGGGCTCAACAGCAATCAGCCCCAGCATTTT.

In the case of this clone: At one of its ends the junction is not consistent with the germline gene, which may arise from a read error. J is TRBJ1-1 and V is TRBV7-9; D gene unclear. The germline V gene has CDR1 SEHNR and CDR2 FQNEAQ (reference sequence). The CDR3 runs to 12 residues. The CDR3 sequence is CSSSLRDTEAFF. In nucleotides, the CDR3 is TGTTCCAGCAGCTTACGGGATACCGAAGCTTTCTTT.

V gene TRBV28 combines with J gene TRBJ2-1, with 9 bases that match TRBD1. The germline V gene has CDR1 MDHEN and CDR2 SYDVKM. The CDR3 runs to 17 residues. The V gene end was trimmed by 4 bases and the J gene end by 4 bases; junction bases not matched to a gene: 11. CDR3 nucleotide sequence: TGTGCCAGCAGTTACGGTTCGGGACAGGGCGAATACAATGAGCAGTTCTTC. Translating it yields CASSYGSGQGEYNEQFF.

A remark on this clone: A read error may produce the germline difference seen at one junction end. The chain recombines TRBV7-9 with TRBJ1-3; D not resolved. In germline, CDR1 is SEHNR, CDR2 FQNEAQ (reference sequence). The CDR3 is 14 residues long. The DNA for the CDR3 is TGTTCCAGCAGCCAGGCAGCCTCTGGAAACACCATATATTTT. Encoded protein: CSSSQAASGNTIYF. The complete variable domain, with remaining parts taken from reference TRBV7-9 and TRBJ1-3, reads DTGVSQNPRHKITKRGQNVTFRCDPISEHNRLYWYRQTLGQGPEFLTYFQNEAQLEKSRLLSDRFSAERPKGSFSTLEIQRTEQGDSAMYLCSSSQAASGNTIYFGEGSWLTVV.

The chain joins TRBV11-1 to TRBJ2-1; D remains ambiguous. V lost 6 bases and J lost 7, with 13 bases in between. The germline gives CDR1 SGHAT, CDR2 FQDESV (reference sequence). The CDR3 sequence is 13 residues long. The CDR3 protein is CASSSLLRNEQFF. CDR3 sequence (DNA): TGTGCCAGCAGTTCCCTCCTTCGGAATGAGCAGTTCTTC.

The chain's CDR3 is CASSPGGAGGIIQETQYF. The CDR3 nucleotides read TGCGCCAGCAGCCCCGGGGGAGCGGGGGGCATTATCCAAGAGACCCAGTACTTC. The chain has TRBV10-2 and TRBJ2-5; 9 nucleotides match TRBD2. J lost 1 base, V lost 6 bases, and 15 bases had no gene match. This CDR3 has 18 residues. Germline V gene data show CDR1 as WSHSY and CDR2 as SAAADI.

The gene calls are TRBV4-3 and TRBJ1-1, with TRBD1 identical over 8 bases. Germline loops: CDR1 LGHNA, CDR2 YSLEER. The V and J ends lost 4 bases and 4 bases, in that order; junction bases with no gene match: 8. This CDR3 has 15 residues. CDR3 sequence: CASSLSGGRGTEAFF. In DNA form, the CDR3 reads TGCGCCAGCAGCCTTTCAGGGGGCAGGGGCACTGAAGCTTTCTTT.

The chain recombines TRBV7-2 with TRBJ2-1, with D unclear. CDR3 length equals 14 residues. Trimming pared 1 base from V and 1 base from J, leaving 5 bases between. Per the germline V gene, CDR1 is SGHTA and CDR2 is FQGNSA. The CDR3 region has the DNA TGTGCCAGCAGCTTAGAGAGATCCTACAATGAGCAGTTCTTC. Amino acids: CASSLERSYNEQFF.

The chain employs TRBV7-2 and TRBJ1-5, with D unresolved. The CDR3 sequence is 13 residues long. Germline CDR1 SGHTA, CDR2 FQGNSA. Trimming took 1 base from V and 5 from J, leaving 6 bases between them. CDR3 coding DNA: TGTGCCAGCAGCTTAGGGAGAGATCAGCCCCAGCATTTT. Translating it yields CASSLGRDQPQHF.

The chain combines TRBV9 with TRBJ2-1; 11 positions match TRBD2. The CDR3 sequence is 18 residues long. The V segment lost 3 bases and the J segment 1 base; nucleotides outside the gene matches: 9. Germline CDR1 and CDR2: SGDLS and YYNGEE. The CDR3 sequence is CASSALSLAGESYNEQFF. DNA for the CDR3: TGTGCCAGCAGCGCCCTTTCACTAGCGGGGGAGTCCTACAATGAGCAGTTCTTC.

This clone has more than one count but fewer than ten. The sample contains more than one DNA sequence encoding this CDR3. The J gene is TRBJ2-7, the V gene TRBV13; D is undetermined. The V and J ends lost 1 base and 3 bases respectively, with 7 bases between them. Germline CDR1 reads PRHDT; CDR2 reads FYEKMQ (reference sequence). The length of the CDR3 is 13 residues. The CDR3 DNA reads TGTGCCAGCAGCTTAGACAGAAGCTACGAGCAGTACTTC. This sequence encodes CASSLDRSYEQYF.

The chain couples TRBV2 to TRBJ1-5; D remains ambiguous. The CDR3 is made up of 14 amino acids. CDR1 and CDR2 (germline): SNHLY, FYNNEI. V was trimmed by 2 bases and J by 7 bases, leaving 12 bases between them. The chain's CDR3 is CASSERVSWQPQHF. In nucleotides, the CDR3 is TGTGCCAGCAGTGAACGGGTTTCATGGCAGCCCCAGCATTTT.

The CDR3, as DNA: TGTGCCAGCAGTTCGGACAGGCCCTCTGGAAACACCATATATTTT. Translating it yields CASSSDRPSGNTIYF. The V call is TRBV2, the J call TRBJ1-3; 7 nucleotides line up with TRBD1. Germline V gene data show CDR1 as SNHLY and CDR2 as FYNNEI. The V and J ends lost 5 bases and 0 bases, in that order; junction bases with no gene match: 4. The CDR3 length is 15 residues. The full variable domain, in which reference TRBV2 and TRBJ1-3 provide the parts outside the CDR3, is EPEVTQTPSHQVTQMGQEVILRCVPISNHLYFYWYRQILGQKVEFLVSFYNNEISEKSEIFDDQFSVERPDGSNFTLKIRSTKLEDSAMYFCASSSDRPSGNTIYFGEGSWLTVV.

The chain combines TRBV6-7 with TRBJ2-7; tentative D call: TRBD1 (6 bases). TRBV6-7 is assigned to the ORF class and has an uncertain function. V was shortened by 2 bases and J by 6 bases, with 17 bases between the two germline ends. The CDR3 is made up of 15 amino acids. CDR3 in DNA: TGTGCCAGCAGTTACGGGGGCGGTCTCAGGTCCGAGCAGTACTTC. It codes for CASSYGGGLRSEQYF.

The V call is TRBV19, the J call TRBJ1-1; 7 bases fit TRBD1. V lost 7 bases and J lost 6; bases outside the gene matches: 14. Looked up from germline, CDR1 is LNHDA and CDR2 is SQIVND (reference sequence). The CDR3 spans 15 residues. The CDR3 here is CASTGGQGVRSEAFF. In nucleotides, the CDR3 is TGTGCCAGTACCGGCGGTCAGGGGGTCAGATCTGAAGCTTTCTTT.

The CDR3 sequence: CASSPPGTVYNEQFF. CDR3 DNA sequence: TGTGCCAGCAGCCCTCCCGGGACTGTATACAATGAGCAGTTCTTC. The chain employs TRBV7-3 and TRBJ2-1, with D perhaps TRBD2 (6 bases). The CDR3 covers 15 residues. Germline values: CDR1 SGHTA, CDR2 FQGTGA. V lost 5 bases and J lost 4, with 15 bases in between.

The CDR3: CASSDDWRGNTGELFF. Written as DNA, the CDR3 is TGTGCCAGCAGCGACGACTGGCGGGGGAACACCGGGGAGCTGTTTTTT. The chain carries TRBV9 and TRBJ2-2; possible D gene TRBD2, 6 bases. This CDR3 spans 16 amino acids. CDR1 and CDR2 from the germline V gene are SGDLS and YYNGEE. Trimming removed 3 bases from V and 1 base from J, with 13 bases in between.

The chain is built from TRBV18 and TRBJ2-7; 9 nucleotides agree with TRBD2. Germline CDR1 KGHSH, CDR2 LQKENI. V trimming: 5 bases; J trimming: 2 bases; junction bases outside the gene matches: 7. The CDR3 is made up of 15 amino acids. CDR3 nucleotides: TGTGCCAGCTCAAGGGGGACTAGCAGTCCCTACGAGCAGTACTTC. This translates into CASSRGTSSPYEQYF.